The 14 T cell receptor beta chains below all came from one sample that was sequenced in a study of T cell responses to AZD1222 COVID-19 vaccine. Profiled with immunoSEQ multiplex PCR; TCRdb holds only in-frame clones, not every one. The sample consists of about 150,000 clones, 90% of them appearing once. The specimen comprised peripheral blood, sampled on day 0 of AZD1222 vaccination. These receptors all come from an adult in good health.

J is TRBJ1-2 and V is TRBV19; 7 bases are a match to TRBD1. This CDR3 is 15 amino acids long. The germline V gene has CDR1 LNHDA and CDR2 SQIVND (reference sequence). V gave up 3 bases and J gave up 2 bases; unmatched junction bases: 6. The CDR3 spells CASSIRQGRNYGYTF. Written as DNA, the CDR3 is TGTGCCAGTAGTATTCGACAGGGTCGGAACTATGGCTACACCTTC.

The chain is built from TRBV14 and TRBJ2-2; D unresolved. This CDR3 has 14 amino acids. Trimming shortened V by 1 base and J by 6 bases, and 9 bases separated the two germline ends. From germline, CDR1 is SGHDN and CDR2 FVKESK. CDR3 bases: TGTGCCAGCAGCCAAGCGATACGGGCCGGGGAGCTGTTTTTT. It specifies CASSQAIRAGELFF.

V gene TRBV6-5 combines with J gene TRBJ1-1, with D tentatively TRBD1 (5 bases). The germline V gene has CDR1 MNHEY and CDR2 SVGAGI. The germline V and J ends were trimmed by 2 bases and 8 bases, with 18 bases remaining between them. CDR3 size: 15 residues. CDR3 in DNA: TGTGCCAGCAGTTACCCCGGGGCCGTGGGCGACGAAGCTTTCTTT. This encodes CASSYPGAVGDEAFF.

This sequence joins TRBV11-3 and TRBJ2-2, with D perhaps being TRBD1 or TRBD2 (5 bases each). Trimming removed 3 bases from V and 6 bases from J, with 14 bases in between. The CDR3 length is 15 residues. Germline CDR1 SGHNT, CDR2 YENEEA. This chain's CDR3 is CASSFRGLGSGELFF. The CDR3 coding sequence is TGTGCCAGCAGCTTTCGGGGCCTGGGGTCCGGGGAGCTGTTTTTT. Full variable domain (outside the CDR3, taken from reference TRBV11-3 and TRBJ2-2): EAGVVQSPRYKIIEKKQPVAFWCNPISGHNTLYWYLQNLGQGPELLIRYENEEAVDDSQLPKDRFSAERLKGVDSTLKIQPAELGDSAVYLCASSFRGLGSGELFFGEGSRLTVL.

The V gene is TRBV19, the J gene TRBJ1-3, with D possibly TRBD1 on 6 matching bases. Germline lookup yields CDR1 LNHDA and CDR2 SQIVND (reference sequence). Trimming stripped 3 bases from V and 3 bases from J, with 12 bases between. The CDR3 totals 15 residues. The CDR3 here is CASSIAQGIGNTIYF. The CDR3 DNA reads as TGTGCCAGTAGTATCGCACAGGGTATTGGAAACACCATATATTTT.

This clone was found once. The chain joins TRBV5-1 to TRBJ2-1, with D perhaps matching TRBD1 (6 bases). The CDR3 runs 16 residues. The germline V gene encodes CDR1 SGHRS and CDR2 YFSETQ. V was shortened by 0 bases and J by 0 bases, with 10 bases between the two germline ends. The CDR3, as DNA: TGCGCCAGCAGCTTGGAAGGGACACTCTCCTACAATGAGCAGTTCTTC. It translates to CASSLEGTLSYNEQFF.

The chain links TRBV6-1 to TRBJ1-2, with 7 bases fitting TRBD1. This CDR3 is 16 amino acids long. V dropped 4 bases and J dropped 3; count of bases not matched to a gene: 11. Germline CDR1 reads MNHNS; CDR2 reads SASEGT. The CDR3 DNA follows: TGTGCCAGCAGTGCGAGCCCCGGGACAGACGACTATGGCTACACCTTC. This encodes CASSASPGTDDYGYTF.

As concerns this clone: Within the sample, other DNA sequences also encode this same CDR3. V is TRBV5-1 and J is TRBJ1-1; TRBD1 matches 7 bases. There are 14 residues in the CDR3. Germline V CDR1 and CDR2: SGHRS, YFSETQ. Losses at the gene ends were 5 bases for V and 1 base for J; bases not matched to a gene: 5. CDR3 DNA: TGCGCCAGCAGTTCCGACAGGGCGAACACTGAAGCTTTCTTT. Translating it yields CASSSDRANTEAFF.

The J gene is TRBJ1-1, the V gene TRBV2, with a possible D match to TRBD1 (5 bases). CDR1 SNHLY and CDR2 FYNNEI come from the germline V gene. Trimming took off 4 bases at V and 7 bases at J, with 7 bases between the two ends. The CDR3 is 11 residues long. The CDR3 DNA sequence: TGTGCCAGCAGTGGGGACGGTGAAGCTTTCTTT. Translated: CASSGDGEAFF.

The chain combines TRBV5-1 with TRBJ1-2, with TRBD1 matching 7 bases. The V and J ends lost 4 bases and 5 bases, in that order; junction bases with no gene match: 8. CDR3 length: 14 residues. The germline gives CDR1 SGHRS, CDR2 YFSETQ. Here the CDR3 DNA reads TGCGCCAGCAGCCAAGTAGGGGGCGCGTATGGCTACACCTTC. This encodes CASSQVGGAYGYTF.

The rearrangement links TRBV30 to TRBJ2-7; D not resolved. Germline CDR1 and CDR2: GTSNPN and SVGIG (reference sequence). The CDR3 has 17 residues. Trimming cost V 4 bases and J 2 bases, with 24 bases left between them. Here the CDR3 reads CAWTPPSLSVSTYEQYF. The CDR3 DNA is TGTGCCTGGACTCCTCCCTCCCTCTCAGTTTCGACCTACGAGCAGTACTTC.

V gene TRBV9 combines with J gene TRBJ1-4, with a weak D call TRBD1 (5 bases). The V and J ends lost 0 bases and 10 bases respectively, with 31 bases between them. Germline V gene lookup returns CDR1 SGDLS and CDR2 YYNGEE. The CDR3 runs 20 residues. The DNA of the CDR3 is TGTGCCAGCAGCGTAGTGCAACCTGGTCGTCTAGCAGGTGGGGGAGGAAAACTGTTTTTT. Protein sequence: CASSVVQPGRLAGGGGKLFF.

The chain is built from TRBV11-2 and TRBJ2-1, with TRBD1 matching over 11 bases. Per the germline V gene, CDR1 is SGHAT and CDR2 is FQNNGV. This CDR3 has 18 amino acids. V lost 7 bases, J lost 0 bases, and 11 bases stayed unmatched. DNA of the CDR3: TGTGCCAGCAACCCCCACCCCGGGACAGGGGGCTCCTACAATGAGCAGTTCTTC. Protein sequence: CASNPHPGTGGSYNEQFF.

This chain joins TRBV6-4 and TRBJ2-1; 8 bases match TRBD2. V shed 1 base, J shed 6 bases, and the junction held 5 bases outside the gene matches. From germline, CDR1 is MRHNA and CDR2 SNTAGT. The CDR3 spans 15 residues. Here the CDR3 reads CASSDWKAGVNEQFF. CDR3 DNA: TGTGCCAGCAGTGACTGGAAAGCGGGAGTCAATGAGCAGTTCTTC.